Below, 32 T cell receptor beta chains from the same sample are listed, as sequenced in a study of blood T cell repertoires in COVID-19. Data came from immunoSEQ multiplex PCR; TCRdb stores just in-frame clones and leaves some out. Of about 300,000 clones listed, over 75% are singletons. The sequenced material came from PBMCs or T cells enriched from blood (not recorded which). These receptors were taken from a young man who had recovered from COVID-19.

V usage is TRBV29-1 and J usage is TRBJ1-3; D is perhaps TRBD1 (6 bases). Trimming took 2 bases from V and 0 from J, leaving 11 bases between them. This CDR3 has 15 residues. The germline V gene has CDR1 SQVTM and CDR2 ANQGSEA. The CDR3 DNA reads TGCAGCGTTGAACCAGGGGACGGCTCTGGAAACACCATATATTTT. As protein: CSVEPGDGSGNTIYF. Supplemented by reference TRBV29-1 and TRBJ1-3, the full variable domain reads SAVISQKPSRDICQRGTSLTIQCQVDSQVTMMFWYRQQPGQSLTLIATANQGSEATYESGFVIDKFPISRPNLTFSTLTVSNMSPEDSSIYLCSVEPGDGSGNTIYFGEGSWLTVV.

This CDR3 is CASQGDPSNQPQHF. CDR3 in DNA: TGTGCAAGTCAAGGGGATCCTAGCAATCAGCCCCAGCATTTT. This rearrangement joins TRBV12-2 to TRBJ1-5; the table assigns TRBD1, which was not confirmed against the DNA. TRBV12-2 is tagged as a pseudogene. The CDR3 covers 14 residues.

The gene calls are TRBV7-3 and TRBJ2-2, with D maybe TRBD2 (6 bases). The germline V gene encodes CDR1 SGHTA and CDR2 FQGTGA. Trimming removed 8 bases from V and 4 bases from J, with 11 bases in between. The CDR3 is 13 amino acids. CDR3 loop: CASRRVATGELFF. CDR3 DNA sequence: TGTGCCAGCCGGAGGGTGGCCACCGGGGAGCTGTTTTTT.

The chain joins TRBV19 to TRBJ1-5; TRBD1 aligns across 7 bases. CDR1 is LNHDA and CDR2 is SQIVND in the germline V gene (reference sequence). This CDR3 has 15 amino acids. The trim removed 6 bases at V and 5 bases at J, leaving 10 bases unmatched. CDR3 protein: CASSPLTGTYQPQHF. The CDR3 DNA is TGTGCCAGTAGCCCCCTGACAGGGACTTATCAGCCCCAGCATTTT.

The rearrangement uses TRBV5-4 and TRBJ1-3, with 8 bases that match TRBD1. Losses at the gene ends were 6 bases for V and 2 bases for J; bases not matched to a gene: 16. The germline CDR1 and CDR2 sequences are SGHNT and YYREEE (reference sequence). CDR3 length: 18 amino acids. CDR3 coding DNA: TGTGCCAGCACCGACCCAGGGGGCGGAAGCCTGACTGGAAACACCATATATTTT. Translated, it gives CASTDPGGGSLTGNTIYF.

This clone was counted a few times. The genes are TRBV3-1 (or the pseudogene TRBV3-2) and TRBJ2-1; D gene ambiguous. This CDR3 is 12 amino acids long. Germline assignment: CDR1 LGHDT and CDR2 YNNKEL (reference sequence). Trimming removed 8 bases at V and 5 bases at J, with 10 bases between. The CDR3 coding sequence is TGTGCCAGCTCTTTCAGTGACAATGAGCAGTTCTTC. The encoded protein is CASSFSDNEQFF.

This clone was observed a single time. The chain has TRBV24-1 and TRBJ2-5, with D possibly being TRBD2 (5 bases). Germline loops: CDR1 KGHDR, CDR2 SFDVKD. The CDR3 is made up of 13 amino acids. The germline V and J ends were trimmed by 10 bases and 5 bases, with 16 bases remaining between them. CDR3 residues: CATMAGDKETQYF. The CDR3 region has the DNA TGTGCCACAATGGCGGGCGATAAGGAGACCCAGTACTTC.

This clone has just one count. This chain links TRBV30 with TRBJ2-2; 15 nucleotides match TRBD2. The V gene's germline CDR1 is GTSNPN and CDR2 SVGIG (reference sequence). This CDR3 region has 19 residues. The junction had 12 bases not matched to a gene; V was cut back by 7 bases and J by 0 bases. The CDR3 sequence: CASPGLAGGRGANTGELFF. The CDR3 coding sequence is TGTGCCTCCCCGGGACTAGCGGGGGGAAGGGGAGCGAACACCGGGGAGCTGTTTTTT.

The chain couples TRBV4-1 to TRBJ2-2; 7 bases agree with TRBD1. Trimming cost V 1 base and J 6 bases; bases outside gene matches: 20. Germline assignment: CDR1 MGHRA and CDR2 YSYEKL. CDR3 length: 20 amino acids. CDR3 residues: CASSQGVLGRGKQWAGELFF. In DNA, the CDR3 is TGCGCCAGCAGCCAAGGGGTTCTTGGCAGGGGGAAACAATGGGCCGGGGAGCTGTTTTTT.

The gene calls are TRBV7-6 and TRBJ1-2; no firm D call. The V end lost 0 bases, the J end lost 8 bases, and 10 bases lay between the germline ends. The CDR3 is 13 residues long. Germline loops: CDR1 SGHVS, CDR2 FNYEAQ. The CDR3 spells CASSLARSGGYTF. Written as DNA, the CDR3 is TGTGCCAGCAGCTTAGCCAGGTCCGGCGGCTACACCTTC.

The gene calls are TRBV6-5 and TRBJ1-6; no firm D call. The V end lost 6 bases, the J end lost 9 bases, and 15 bases lay between the germline ends. Germline V gene data show CDR1 as MNHEY and CDR2 as SVGAGI. This CDR3 is 14 amino acids long. In DNA, the CDR3 is TGTGCCAGCAGCGAGTCACTAAATGGTTCACCCCTCCACTTT. It codes for CASSESLNGSPLHF.

This clone was seen a handful of times. V is TRBV7-3 and J is TRBJ2-5, with D unresolved. Trimming pared 5 bases from V and 5 bases from J, leaving 6 bases between. CDR1 SGHTA and CDR2 FQGTGA come from the germline V gene. The CDR3 extends over 11 amino acids. The DNA for the CDR3 is TGTGCCAGCAGCGGAGCCGAGACCCAGTACTTC. Amino acids: CASSGAETQYF.

Details on this clone: Other DNA sequences from this sample encode an identical CDR3 as well. The chain employs TRBV18 and TRBJ1-1, with D tentatively TRBD1 (5 bases). The CDR3 has 12 amino acids. Looked up from germline, CDR1 is KGHSH and CDR2 is LQKENI. Trimming pared 3 bases from V and 8 bases from J, leaving 10 bases between. This CDR3 is CASSPQGSEAFF. In DNA form, the CDR3 reads TGTGCCAGCTCACCGCAGGGTTCGGAAGCTTTCTTT.

This rearrangement joins TRBV5-3 to TRBJ2-3, with unresolved D. TRBV5-3 is recorded as an ORF, its role being uncertain. The CDR3 is made up of 10 amino acids. V gave up 7 bases and J gave up 6 bases, with 6 bases separating them. The CDR3 DNA is TGTGCCAGACCTCGGGATACGCAGTATTTT. It translates to CARPRDTQYF.

The chain is built from TRBV9 and TRBJ2-5, with D possibly TRBD2 on 6 matching bases. The length of the CDR3 is 14 residues. Deletions cut 2 bases from V and 1 base from J, with 9 bases between. Germline lookup yields CDR1 SGDLS and CDR2 YYNGEE. The CDR3 here is CASSVGGAQETQYF. CDR3 nucleotide sequence: TGTGCCAGCAGCGTTGGAGGGGCCCAAGAGACCCAGTACTTC. The variable domain in full, completed from reference TRBV9 and TRBJ2-5, reads DSGVTQTPKHLITATGQRVTLRCSPRSGDLSVYWYQQSLDQGLQFLIQYYNGEERAKGNILERFSAQQFPDLHSELNLSSLELGDSALYFCASSVGGAQETQYFGPGTRLLVL.

The chain carries TRBV7-2 and TRBJ1-2; 9 bases align to TRBD1. J lost 8 bases, V lost 5 bases, and 9 bases had no gene match. The CDR3 consists of 14 residues. Germline V gives CDR1 SGHTA, CDR2 FQGNSA. The CDR3 loop is CASSPGQGPGGYTF. The CDR3, as DNA: TGTGCCAGCAGCCCGGGACAGGGTCCTGGAGGCTACACCTTC.

V usage is TRBV7-3 and J usage is TRBJ2-1; 9 nucleotides align to TRBD2. J gave up 4 bases and V 1 base, and 2 bases lay outside the gene matches. The CDR3 runs to 15 residues. CDR1 is SGHTA, CDR2 FQGTGA, per germline. The DNA of the CDR3 is TGTGCCAGCAGCTTAAGCGGGGGGGCTTACAATGAGCAGTTCTTC. Protein product: CASSLSGGAYNEQFF.

V usage is TRBV5-1 and J usage is TRBJ2-7, with 10 nucleotides matching TRBD1. Trimming removed 0 bases from V and 2 bases from J; junction bases left unmatched: 8. Germline CDR1 SGHRS, CDR2 YFSETQ. The CDR3 totals 17 residues. CDR3 nucleotides: TGCGCCAGCAGCTTGGCTCCGGGACAGGGGTTTCCCTACGAGCAGTACTTC. Encoded protein: CASSLAPGQGFPYEQYF.

CDR3 sequence reads: CASSFRSTEAFF. The CDR3 DNA sequence: TGCGCCAGCAGCTTCCGGAGCACTGAAGCTTTCTTT. The V gene is TRBV5-1, the J gene TRBJ1-1; D unresolved. The CDR3 spans 12 residues. Trimming shortened V by 2 bases and J by 4 bases, and 6 bases separated the two germline ends. Germline loops: CDR1 SGHRS, CDR2 YFSETQ.

The chain couples TRBV2 to TRBJ2-5; D unresolved. This CDR3 is built from 14 residues. CDR1 SNHLY and CDR2 FYNNEI come from the germline V gene. V lost 6 bases and J lost 0, with 11 bases in between. The CDR3 bases are TGTGCCAGCAGCCATACAGAGTACCAAGAGACCCAGTACTTC. This gives the protein CASSHTEYQETQYF.

The J gene is TRBJ1-5, the V gene TRBV7-2; D is unresolved. Germline V gives CDR1 SGHTA, CDR2 FQGNSA. This CDR3 comprises 14 residues. V lost 5 bases and J lost 2, with 10 bases in between. The CDR3 coding sequence is TGTGCCAGCAGCCTCCAGAGGGGCAATCAGCCCCAGCATTTT. This translates into CASSLQRGNQPQHF.

The V and J genes are TRBV12-3 or TRBV12-4 and TRBJ1-2; a weak D match, TRBD1 (6 bases). V lost 5 bases and J lost 8, with 15 bases in between. This CDR3 is 13 amino acids long. The CDR3 coding sequence is TGTGCCAGCAGTAGACGGGGGGCCGGGGGCTACACCTTC. It yields the protein CASSRRGAGGYTF.

The genes are TRBV3-1 (or the pseudogene TRBV3-2) and TRBJ2-7; 7 nucleotides align to TRBD1. The CDR3 length is 17 residues. Germline V gene sequence: CDR1 LGHDT, CDR2 YNNKEL (reference sequence). Trimming at V came to 1 base and at J to 5 bases, leaving 14 bases not matched to a gene. CDR3 amino acids: CASSQGQGSFGSDEQYF. CDR3 coding DNA: TGTGCCAGCAGCCAAGGACAGGGATCTTTTGGGTCTGACGAGCAGTACTTC.

The chain couples TRBV12-2 to TRBJ1-5. TRBV12-2 is a pseudogene segment. The CDR3 is 14 amino acids. CDR3 DNA sequence: TGTGCAAGTCGCTTAGGTTCTTTTATTGAGCCCCAGCATTTT. As protein: CASRLGSFIEPQHF.

This rearrangement joins TRBV19 to TRBJ1-1, with D tentatively TRBD1 (6 bases). Germline CDR1 LNHDA, CDR2 SQIVND (reference sequence). This CDR3 spans 13 amino acids. V lost 1 base, J lost 7 bases, and 10 bases lay in between. CDR3 residues: CASSIVSQGEAFF. CDR3 bases: TGTGCCAGTAGTATAGTATCACAGGGTGAAGCTTTCTTT.

The chain has TRBV16 and TRBJ1-6; D call uncertain. The CDR3 contains 13 residues. In germline, CDR1 is KGHSY, CDR2 FQNENV. V was shortened by 4 bases and J by 5 bases, with 6 bases between the two germline ends. The CDR3, as DNA: TGTGCCAGCAGCCCCGAGAATAATTCACCCCTCCACTTT. Translated: CASSPENNSPLHF.

The chain recombines TRBV6-6 with TRBJ1-5, with D possibly being TRBD1 (5 bases). The CDR3 contains 12 residues. The germline V gene has CDR1 MNHNY and CDR2 SVGAGI (reference sequence). Deletions cut 7 bases from V and 6 bases from J, with 10 bases between. The CDR3 nucleotides are TGTGCCAGCACCAATGGGGCTCAGCCCCAGCATTTT. Amino acid sequence: CASTNGAQPQHF.

The chain uses TRBV2 and TRBJ2-5, with TRBD1 as a possible D gene (5 bases). CDR1 is SNHLY, CDR2 FYNNEI, per germline. Trimming took off 7 bases at V and 7 bases at J, with 19 bases between the two ends. This CDR3 has 14 amino acids. The DNA of the CDR3 is TGTGCCAGCACCCGAGATAGGGGTGTAGGGACCCAGTACTTC. This gives the protein CASTRDRGVGTQYF.

This clone was seen only once. This chain connects TRBV4-3 to TRBJ1-1; no reliable D call. V dropped 0 bases and J dropped 1 base, with 18 bases sitting between them. The CDR3 extends over 18 amino acids. The germline gives CDR1 LGHNA, CDR2 YSLEER. The CDR3 here is CASSQENLLGRRNTEAFF. CDR3 bases: TGCGCCAGCAGCCAAGAAAATCTACTAGGACGGAGGAACACTGAAGCTTTCTTT.

This chain connects TRBV15 to TRBJ2-7; a weak D match, TRBD2 (5 bases). This CDR3 contains 13 residues. Germline lookup yields CDR1 LNHNV and CDR2 YYDKDF (reference sequence). Trimming left V 4 bases short and J 4 bases short, with 11 bases between. The CDR3 DNA sequence: TGTGCCACCAGCACGGGGAATCGGTACGAGCAGTACTTC. The encoded protein is CATSTGNRYEQYF. Drawing the rest from reference TRBV15 and TRBJ2-7, the complete variable domain is DAMVIQNPRYQVTQFGKPVTLSCSQTLNHNVMYWYQQKSSQAPKLLFHYYDKDFNNEADTPDNFQSRRPNTSFCFLDIRSPGLGDTAMYLCATSTGNRYEQYFGPGTRLTVT.

This chain uses TRBV18 with TRBJ2-7; D possibly corresponds to TRBD2 (6 bases). V dropped 2 bases and J dropped 1 base, with 15 bases sitting between them. The CDR3 totals 16 residues. Germline CDR1 KGHSH, CDR2 LQKENI. In nucleotides, the CDR3 is TGTGCCAGCTCACCAATAGCGGCGTCCAGTTCCTACGAGCAGTACTTC. Protein product: CASSPIAASSSYEQYF. Looking up the rest from reference TRBV18 and TRBJ2-7 gives the full variable domain: NAGVMQNPRHLVRRRGQEARLRCSPMKGHSHVYWYRQLPEEGLKFMVYLQKENIIDESGMPKERFSAEFPKEGPSILRIQQVVRGDSAAYFCASSPIAASSSYEQYFGPGTRLTVT.

The chain combines TRBV24-1 with TRBJ2-5, with 8 nucleotides matching TRBD1. Germline V gene sequence: CDR1 KGHDR, CDR2 SFDVKD. The CDR3 totals 16 residues. J lost 0 bases, V lost 3 bases, and 5 bases had no gene match. The DNA for the CDR3 is TGTGCCACCAGTGATCCCGGACAGGGTAACCAAGAGACCCAGTACTTC. It yields the protein CATSDPGQGNQETQYF.